This TCR beta chain is from a study of cytomegalovirus exposure and HLA in healthy donors (TCRdb year 2017). Regarding the research as a whole: In an earlier analysis of some 610 of the donors, 276 Gb of sequence data and 100 million or so unique TCR beta sequences from 150 million to 200 million T cells were reported. The genetic ancestry cluster associated with self-reported Caucasian donors included 65% to 90% of the 300 to 450 genotyped donors. The study aimed to test whether cataloging public T cell receptors could reveal signatures of past pathogen exposure. Genome-wide SNP genotypes for about 65% of the roughly 670 donors were used in a later genetic analysis, which treated that subset as a discovery cohort. Approximately 300 gigabases of sequencing data and tens of millions of unique TCR sequences made up an early release that covered fewer than 650 HLA-typed donors. In the later analysis, no new phenotypic data were used to find candidate immune exposures; instead, reliance was placed on TCR beta sequences and their occurrence across donors. The study used immunosequencing to profile the T cell repertoires of approximately 640 subjects and linked those repertoires to cytomegalovirus serostatus. HLA typing covered class I and class II loci at four-digit resolution. In a later analysis, previously published TCR beta repertoires from several hundred donors were re-analyzed and high-resolution HLA genotyping was added so that TCR occurrence patterns could be studied. A separate validation cohort of about 110 different subjects was used in addition to the 666-subject first cohort. Donor age, sex, ethnicity and CMV serostatus were compiled alongside the repertoire data. To predict cytomegalovirus infection status, the study brought together high-throughput TCR immunosequencing, statistical association of individual TCRs with disease status, and machine learning. Four or five DR-DQ haplotypes were handled as single units for association and clustering because linkage in the cohort was strong. The number of typed donors differed by locus: about 620-640 for A, B, C, DRB1 and DQB1; 522 for DQA1; 606 for DPA1; and roughly 470 for DPB1. In an earlier analysis of 500 to 650 of the donors, high-throughput TCR beta sequencing was used to judge whether each TCR beta V gene segment behaved as functional or pseudogenic. All discovery cohort repertoires had been generated using a single sequencing platform. Across some 400 genotyped donors of the cohort, an average of approximately 220,000 unique TCR beta nucleotide sequences per donor were sequenced, and about a sixth of those sequences were non-productive. What the work shows at the level of the full study, not this receptor alone: According to a later analysis, parvovirus B19, influenza, CMV and Epstein-Barr virus appeared linked to several top co-occurrence clusters. In a later analysis, TCR association rates were found to vary across HLA loci, with the most associated TCRs seen for DRB1 alleles and the fewest for HLA-C alleles. Most CMV-associated TCR beta chains appeared to be HLA-restricted in a later analysis, and the HLA associations seemed to be driven largely by CMV exposure. The earlier analysis of about 600 of the donors excluded some 15 rarely observed V segments, including chromosome 9 orphons, because counts were too low. Sequencing depth was assumed to be roughly uniform across donors in the presence/absence analyses, though that assumption may not hold. Because the 87-base-pair reads could not distinguish some IMGT-functional V segments, including TRBV6-2 and TRBV6-3, those segments were excluded. The classifier was reported to diagnose cytomegalovirus status with high specificity and sensitivity in both the original cohort and the validation cohort. According to the authors, the approach could potentially be generalized to other disease states and immunological phenotypes. A later genetic analysis associated a missense DCLRE1C variant with V-gene and J-gene trimming of TCR beta chains, and an independent cohort replicated the association. Broadly in line with IMGT annotations, most TCR beta V segments showed up in productive rearrangements about 87% or about 30% of the time in an earlier analysis of a few hundred of the donors. A group of highly shared sequence variants was considered likely to be a technical artifact of the sequencing pipeline. In vitro tests confirmed that a few of the cytomegalovirus-associated TCR beta chains recognize cytomegalovirus antigens. In a later analysis, HLA-associated TCR beta chains were found to be more clonally expanded and to have lower generation probabilities than equally common non-associated chains. A further reported finding was that TCR beta sequences accurately predicted the HLA-A and HLA-B alleles for most subjects in the first cohort. Because HLA typing was unavailable for some donors at each locus, only the typed subset was used in association tests. Correlated functional status among segregating V segments might be attributable to linkage disequilibrium, but an unknown experimental factor could not be ruled out. While some public TCRs were present in many individuals, most TCR sequences turned up only very rarely across donors. Strong co-occurrence of HLA alleles, especially DR and DQ, made assigning TCR associations to individual alleles difficult. Only TCR beta chains were sequenced in this cohort, and the absence of alpha or paired-chain data limited detectable features. According to a later genetic analysis, donors in an Asian-associated ancestry cluster had fewer N-insertions in productive TCRs than the roughly 700-donor mean. For the cohort, immune exposure information was limited to CMV serostatus. In the study, around 150 TCR beta chains were listed as associated with cytomegalovirus. At a false discovery rate of 0.05, a later analysis linked under 20,000 TCR beta sequences to specific HLA alleles.

Receptor libraries were prepared by the immunoSEQ multiplex PCR assay. A mixture of 60 forward primers for TCR Vbeta segments and 13 reverse primers for TCR Jbeta segments was used in the multiplex PCR. The CDR3 region of rearranged TCR beta genes was amplified from genomic DNA by a multiplex PCR assay. The amplified TCR beta libraries were sequenced on the Illumina HiSeq System as 87-base-pair reads. Concerning the study's data processing: In a later analysis, tens of millions of unique TCR beta chains were counted across the approximately 640 repertoires, and approximately 11 million of these chains were shared by at least two donors. Raw reads were error-corrected and collapsed into unique sequences with a nearest-neighbor algorithm that merged closely related sequences to remove PCR and sequencing errors. V, D and J gene segments were assigned by aligning CDR3 sequences to IMGT reference sequences. For a sequence to be retained, a match of at least six nucleotides to both a V gene segment and a J gene segment was required. A rearrangement counted as productive if the CDR3 had no stop codons and remained in frame with V and J, and every other rearrangement counted as non-productive. CDR3 was defined according to IMGT convention as the region running from the second conserved V-encoded cysteine to the conserved J-encoded phenylalanine. Sequences without an unambiguous match to a single V gene segment were excluded from the earlier analysis of a few hundred of the donors. An earlier analysis of around 600 of the donors classified V segments as functional when productive rearrangements were above 56.7% and as segregating when the standard deviation between donors was above 5%. A statistical classification framework was built for diagnosing cytomegalovirus status from the catalog of TCR beta chain sequences. V and J gene assignment, in a later analysis, came from comparing TCR nucleotide sequences with IMGT/GENE-DB human TR gene sequences. Using the TCRdist pipeline, a later analysis assigned CDR3 sequences along with most-parsimonious VDJ recombination scenarios. In a later analysis, every TCR beta chain was defined by the combination of its CDR3 amino acid sequence and its V-gene family, and reads without a unique V-gene family were dropped. To address suspected cross-contamination and a sequencing artifact, a later analysis removed under 600 highly shared, low-generation-probability nucleotide sequences. In a later analysis, a clonal expansion index for each public chain was calculated from normalized within-repertoire ranks of inferred template counts. A later analysis computed generation probabilities with a VDJ recombination model fitted to out-of-frame rearrangements, and checked the results against IGoR. In a later analysis, TCR-TCR, TCR-HLA and TCR-CMV co-occurrence was scored with hypergeometric tests, and a repertoire-size bias correction was applied to TCR pairs. In a later analysis, false discovery rates were estimated by permuting HLA or CMV assignments 20 times. In a later analysis, co-occurring TCRs were grouped using DBSCAN, and TCRdist sequence similarity was added for clustering within HLA-allele-positive subsets. Repertoires with fewer than 30,000 or more than 120,000 public chains, plus five repertoires with anomalous nucleotide sharing, were excluded from co-occurrence clustering. Imported from immuneACCESS, the table was reduced by TCRdb to in-frame sequences with V and J called. These copies leave out some clones; in studies compared against another copy, an unresolved V gene accounts for under half, and the cause of the remainder is not known. V, J and clone size were drawn from that table, and D and trimming were deduced from the DNA. The sample table holds under 150,000 clones, of which about 83% were seen once. Of the sample, 3.4% falls within the top ten clones.

Reading the germline V gene gives CDR1 SGHTA and CDR2 FQGNSA. V and J lose 5 bases and 4 bases, and a span of 15 bases separates them. Counted from cysteine to phenylalanine, this CDR3 has 14 amino acids. The kept DNA is CDR3 alone, 42 bases in frame from the first base. This clone was seen a handful of times. This clone's antigen is unknown. No qualities accompany the bases; no much larger clone lies one base away. The cohort comprised 670 or so healthy bone marrow donors. At the time of sampling, every cohort member was nominally healthy, though immune exposures that went unrecorded were likely present. The donor was CMV seronegative and belonged to the group of more than 300 seronegative cohort members. Every donor gave a peripheral blood sample, and the peripheral blood mononuclear cells from that sample were used for TCR beta sequencing. Genomic DNA extraction from the blood cell samples was performed with the Qiagen DNeasy Blood Extraction Kit.

The sample taken for sequencing was PBMCs. The chain links TRBV7-2 with TRBJ2-7; the D gene is perhaps TRBD2, from 7 matching bases. The receptor was derived from a man younger than 40 in good health and CMV-seronegative. The DNA is TGTGCCAGCAGCCGCACTGGGGGGGCTTACGAGCAGTACTTC. This yields the protein CASSRTGGAYEQYF. With the rest looked up from the reference TRBV7-2 and TRBJ2-7 genes rather than sequenced, the full variable domain is GAGVSQSPSNKVTEKGKDVELRCDPISGHTALYWYRQSLGQGLEFLIYFQGNSAPDKSGLPSDRFSAERTGGSVSTLTIQRTQQEDSAVYLCASSRTGGAYEQYFGPGTRLTVT.